These 13 T cell receptor beta chains share one sample of origin, sequenced in a study of control samples from healthy donors and cancer patients. Only in-frame clones appear in the TCRdb table, and some are missing; sequencing was by immunoSEQ multiplex PCR. The table includes about 220,000 clones, 90% to 95% detected once. Sequencing was performed on blood. Receptors originate from a man over 45 in good health.

The chain uses TRBV6-5 and TRBJ2-5, with 9 bases matching TRBD2. Germline CDR1 is MNHEY and CDR2 is SVGAGI. This CDR3 is built from 13 residues. The V and J ends lost 8 bases and 2 bases, in that order; junction bases with no gene match: 3. The CDR3 coding sequence is TGTGCCAGCTGGGCGGGGGGGCAAGAGACCCAGTACTTC. Protein product: CASWAGGQETQYF.

The J gene is TRBJ2-7, the V gene TRBV19; TRBD2 agrees at 10 bases. J lost 0 bases, V lost 9 bases, and 8 bases had no gene match. Germline lookup yields CDR1 LNHDA and CDR2 SQIVND (reference sequence). The CDR3 runs to 15 residues. DNA for the CDR3: TGTGCCAGAGAGACTAGCGGGCTGAGCTCCTACGAGCAGTACTTC. It codes for CARETSGLSSYEQYF.

The chain has TRBV5-1 and TRBJ2-1; TRBD2 matches at 8 bases. Germline values: CDR1 SGHRS, CDR2 YFSETQ. The CDR3 runs 14 residues. V gave up 4 bases and J gave up 9 bases; unmatched junction bases: 9. The CDR3 loop is CASSLSGGPGEQFF. Here the CDR3 DNA reads TGCGCCAGCAGCCTATCGGGGGGGCCAGGTGAGCAGTTCTTC.

This clone was seen just once. The gene calls are TRBV29-1 and TRBJ2-5; TRBD1 agrees at 8 bases. Germline V lookup: CDR1 SQVTM, CDR2 ANQGSEA. This CDR3 spans 12 amino acids. Trimming cost V 5 bases and J 5 bases; bases outside gene matches: 4. The CDR3 reads CSVSTGAETQYF. Written as DNA, the CDR3 is TGCAGCGTTTCGACAGGGGCGGAGACCCAGTACTTC.

J is TRBJ2-2 and V is TRBV11-3, with a possible D match to TRBD1 (5 bases). V lost 5 bases and J 6 bases, leaving 25 bases between the germline ends. The CDR3 has 18 amino acids. CDR1 is SGHNT and CDR2 is YENEEA in the germline V gene. The chain's CDR3 is CASSGPRGTGLSAGELFF. CDR3 in DNA: TGTGCCAGCAGCGGACCCCGAGGTACAGGCCTCTCCGCCGGGGAGCTGTTTTTT.

The chain recombines TRBV9 with TRBJ2-3, with D perhaps matching TRBD1 (6 bases). Germline CDR1 reads SGDLS; CDR2 reads YYNGEE. The V and J ends lost 3 bases and 2 bases respectively, with 13 bases between them. This CDR3 spans 15 amino acids. This CDR3 reads CASSAPGHPTDTQYF. CDR3 sequence (DNA): TGTGCCAGCAGCGCACCGGGACACCCCACAGATACGCAGTATTTT.

The chain carries TRBV28 and TRBJ1-4, with unresolved D. The CDR3 runs to 13 residues. Germline V lookup: CDR1 MDHEN, CDR2 SYDVKM. The V end lost 6 bases, the J end lost 8 bases, and 13 bases lay between the germline ends. This CDR3 is CASSSLQREKLFF. CDR3 sequence (DNA): TGTGCCAGCAGCTCACTCCAAAGGGAAAAACTGTTTTTT.

This clone was detected only a few times. CDR3 DNA sequence: TGTGCCAGCAGCACCCGACAGGGGGGTTCCTATGGCTACACCTTC. It yields the protein CASSTRQGGSYGYTF. The chain employs TRBV9 and TRBJ1-2; 9 bases line up with TRBD1. Germline values: CDR1 SGDLS, CDR2 YYNGEE. The CDR3 runs 15 residues. Trimming cost V 4 bases and J 4 bases; bases outside gene matches: 8.

The chain carries TRBV4-2 and TRBJ2-3; TRBD1 is a possible D gene (5 bases). The V end was cut by 3 bases, the J end by 2 bases, with 12 bases between. This CDR3 comprises 15 residues. The germline V gene encodes CDR1 LGHNA and CDR2 YNFKEQ. DNA for the CDR3: TGTGCCAGCAGCCAGGTGTTGGGGCCCACAGATACGCAGTATTTT. Encoded protein: CASSQVLGPTDTQYF.

The chain links TRBV28 to TRBJ2-4; TRBD1 is a possible D gene (5 bases). Germline V gene data show CDR1 as MDHEN and CDR2 as SYDVKM. Between the trimmed V and J ends, which lost 8 bases and 0 bases, there was a span of 11 bases. The CDR3 is 14 amino acids. The CDR3 region has the DNA TGTGCCAGCCGCAGGGATCTAGCCAAAAACATTCAGTACTTC. Translated: CASRRDLAKNIQYF.

The rearrangement joins TRBV28 to TRBJ1-2; possibly TRBD1 for D (5 bases). Per germline, CDR1 MDHEN and CDR2 SYDVKM. Trimming took off 2 bases at V and 0 bases at J, with 16 bases between the two ends. The CDR3 has 17 residues. CDR3 bases: TGTGCCAGCAGTTTAATGGGGACGGGATATGCTAACTATGGCTACACCTTC. The encoded protein is CASSLMGTGYANYGYTF.

The chain employs TRBV9 and TRBJ1-2, with D possibly matching TRBD1 (5 bases). This CDR3 has 17 residues. V shed 2 bases and J shed 2 bases, with 19 bases lying between them. Germline CDR1 and CDR2: SGDLS and YYNGEE. The CDR3 coding sequence is TGTGCCAGCAGCGTCTTTGGGGCGGCAGAGGCGAACTATGGCTACACCTTC. Translating gives CASSVFGAAEANYGYTF.

V and J are TRBV13 and TRBJ1-4; D is perhaps TRBD1 (5 bases). V was clipped by 6 bases and J by 8 bases, with 16 bases between them. The CDR3 consists of 14 residues. Germline CDR1 is PRHDT and CDR2 is FYEKMQ (reference sequence). The CDR3 region has the DNA TGTGCCAGCAGAGAAGGGACGGTTGGGGAAAAACTGTTTTTT. It yields the protein CASREGTVGEKLFF.